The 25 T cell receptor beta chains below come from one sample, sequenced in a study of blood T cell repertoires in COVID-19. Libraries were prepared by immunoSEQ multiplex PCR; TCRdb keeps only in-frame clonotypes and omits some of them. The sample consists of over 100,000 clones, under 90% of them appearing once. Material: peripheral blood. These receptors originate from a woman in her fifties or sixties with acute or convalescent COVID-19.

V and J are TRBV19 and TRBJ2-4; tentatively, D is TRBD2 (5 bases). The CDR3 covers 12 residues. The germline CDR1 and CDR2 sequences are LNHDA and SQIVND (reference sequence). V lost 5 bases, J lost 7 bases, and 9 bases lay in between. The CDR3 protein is CASSRGNNIQYF. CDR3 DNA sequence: TGTGCCAGTAGTCGGGGAAATAACATTCAGTACTTC.

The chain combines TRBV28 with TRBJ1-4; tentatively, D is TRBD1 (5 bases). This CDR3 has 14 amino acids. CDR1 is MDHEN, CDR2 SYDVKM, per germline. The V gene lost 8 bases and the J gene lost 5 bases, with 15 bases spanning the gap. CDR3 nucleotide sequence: TGTGCCAGCCAACTCCCCGGGGGGAATGAAAAACTGTTTTTT. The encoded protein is CASQLPGGNEKLFF.

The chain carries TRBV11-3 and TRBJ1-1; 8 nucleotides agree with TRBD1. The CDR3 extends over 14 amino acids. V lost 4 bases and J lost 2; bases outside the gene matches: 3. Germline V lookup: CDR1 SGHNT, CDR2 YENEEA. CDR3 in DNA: TGTGCCAGCAGCTCCGGACAGGGTAACACTGAAGCTTTCTTT. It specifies CASSSGQGNTEAFF.

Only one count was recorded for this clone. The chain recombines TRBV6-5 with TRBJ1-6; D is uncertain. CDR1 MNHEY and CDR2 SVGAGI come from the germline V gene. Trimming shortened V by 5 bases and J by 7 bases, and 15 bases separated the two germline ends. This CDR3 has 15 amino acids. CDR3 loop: CASSLQYGLNSPLHF. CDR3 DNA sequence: TGTGCCAGCAGTCTCCAGTATGGCTTGAATTCACCCCTCCACTTT.

The CDR3 coding sequence is TGTGCCAGCTCACCCTCGGGGGTCGGGGAGACCCAGTACTTC. It specifies CASSPSGVGETQYF. This sequence joins TRBV18 and TRBJ2-5; TRBD2 is a possible D gene (6 bases). Germline CDR1 and CDR2: KGHSH and LQKENI. The CDR3 loop spans 14 amino acids. Trimming took off 3 bases at V and 5 bases at J, with 13 bases between the two ends.

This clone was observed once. CDR3 in DNA: TGTGCCAGCAGTCATCAGGGGCAGGGTCCCCAGCATTTT. It codes for CASSHQGQGPQHF. The rearrangement joins TRBV27 to TRBJ1-5; weak D call: TRBD1 (6 bases). Trimming pared 5 bases from V and 10 bases from J, leaving 15 bases between. CDR1 MNHEY and CDR2 SMNVEV come from the germline V gene (reference sequence). This CDR3 is 13 amino acids long.

This CDR3 is CASTPTIGQNYGYTF. The CDR3 bases are TGCGCCAGTACCCCCACGATCGGACAAAACTATGGCTACACCTTC. This chain joins TRBV5-1 and TRBJ1-2; tentatively, D is TRBD1 (5 bases). Germline V CDR1 and CDR2: SGHRS, YFSETQ. The CDR3 sequence is 15 residues long. Trimming removed 8 bases from V and 2 bases from J, with 19 bases in between.

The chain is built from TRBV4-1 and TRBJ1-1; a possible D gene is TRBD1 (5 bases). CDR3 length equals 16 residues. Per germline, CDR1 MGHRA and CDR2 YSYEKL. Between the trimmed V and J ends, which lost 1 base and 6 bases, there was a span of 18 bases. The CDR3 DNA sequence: TGCGCCAGCAGCCAAGGGGCCGGGGGGAGTAAAGCTGAAGCTTTCTTT. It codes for CASSQGAGGSKAEAFF.

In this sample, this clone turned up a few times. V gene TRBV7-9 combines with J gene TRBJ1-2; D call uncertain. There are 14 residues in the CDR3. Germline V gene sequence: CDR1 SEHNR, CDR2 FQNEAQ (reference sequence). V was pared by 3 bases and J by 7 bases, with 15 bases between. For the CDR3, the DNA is TGTGCCAGCAGCTTTGGAGGTCCCATAAGTGGCTACACCTTC. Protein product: CASSFGGPISGYTF.

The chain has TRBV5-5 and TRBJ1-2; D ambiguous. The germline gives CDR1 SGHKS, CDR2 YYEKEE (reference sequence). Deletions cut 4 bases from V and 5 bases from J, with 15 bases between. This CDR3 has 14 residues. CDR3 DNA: TGTGCCAGCAGCCGTATAAGGGAGGAATATGGCTACACCTTC. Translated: CASSRIREEYGYTF.

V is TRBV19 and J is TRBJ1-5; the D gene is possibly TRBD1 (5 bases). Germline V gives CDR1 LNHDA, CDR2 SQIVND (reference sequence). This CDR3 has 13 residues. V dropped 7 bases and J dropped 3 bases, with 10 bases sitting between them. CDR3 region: CASKGPYNQPQHF. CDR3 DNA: TGTGCCAGTAAGGGGCCTTACAATCAGCCCCAGCATTTT.

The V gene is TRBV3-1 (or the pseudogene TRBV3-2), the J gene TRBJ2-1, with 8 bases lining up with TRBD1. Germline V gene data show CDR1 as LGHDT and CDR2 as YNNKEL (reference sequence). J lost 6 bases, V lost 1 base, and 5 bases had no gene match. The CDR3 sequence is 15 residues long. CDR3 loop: CASSQGSGGPNEQFF. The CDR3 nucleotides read TGTGCCAGCAGCCAAGGTTCAGGGGGCCCCAATGAGCAGTTCTTC.

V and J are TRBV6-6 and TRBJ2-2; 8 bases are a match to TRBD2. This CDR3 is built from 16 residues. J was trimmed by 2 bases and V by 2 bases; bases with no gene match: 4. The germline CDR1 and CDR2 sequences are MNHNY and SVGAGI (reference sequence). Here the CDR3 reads CASSYESGGNTGELFF. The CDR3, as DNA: TGTGCCAGCAGTTACGAAAGCGGGGGAAACACCGGGGAGCTGTTTTTT.

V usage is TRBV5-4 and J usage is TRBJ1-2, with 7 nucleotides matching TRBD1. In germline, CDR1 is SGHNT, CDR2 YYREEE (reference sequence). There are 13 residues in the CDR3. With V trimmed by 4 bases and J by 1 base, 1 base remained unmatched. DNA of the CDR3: TGTGCCAGCAGCCCAGGGGGTAACTATGGCTACACCTTC. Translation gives CASSPGGNYGYTF.

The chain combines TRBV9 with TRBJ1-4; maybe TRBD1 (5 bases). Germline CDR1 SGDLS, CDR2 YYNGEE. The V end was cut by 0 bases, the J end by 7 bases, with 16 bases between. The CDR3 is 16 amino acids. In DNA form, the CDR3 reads TGTGCCAGCAGCGTAGGGGGACCGGGAGGGGCTGAAAAACTGTTTTTT. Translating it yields CASSVGGPGGAEKLFF.

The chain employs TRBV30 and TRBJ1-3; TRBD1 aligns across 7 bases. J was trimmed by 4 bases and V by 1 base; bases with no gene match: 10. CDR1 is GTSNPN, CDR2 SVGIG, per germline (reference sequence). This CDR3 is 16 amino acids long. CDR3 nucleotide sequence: TGTGCCTGGAGTGGGGACAGTGCGGGCCACGGAAACACCATATATTTT. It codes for CAWSGDSAGHGNTIYF.

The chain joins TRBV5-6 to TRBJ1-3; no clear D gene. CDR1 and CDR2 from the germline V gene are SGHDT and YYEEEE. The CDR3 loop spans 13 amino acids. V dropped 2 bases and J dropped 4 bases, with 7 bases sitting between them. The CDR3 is CASSFGRGNTIYF. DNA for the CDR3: TGTGCCAGCAGCTTCGGGAGGGGAAACACCATATATTTT.

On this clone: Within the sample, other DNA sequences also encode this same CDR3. CDR3 in amino acids: CAISEQGMNTEAFF. The CDR3 DNA follows: TGTGCCATCAGTGAGCAGGGGATGAACACTGAAGCTTTCTTT. The rearrangement joins TRBV10-3 to TRBJ1-1; maybe TRBD1 (6 bases). CDR3 length: 14 residues. Trimming took 2 bases from V and 0 from J, leaving 7 bases between them. The germline gives CDR1 ENHRY, CDR2 SYGVKD.

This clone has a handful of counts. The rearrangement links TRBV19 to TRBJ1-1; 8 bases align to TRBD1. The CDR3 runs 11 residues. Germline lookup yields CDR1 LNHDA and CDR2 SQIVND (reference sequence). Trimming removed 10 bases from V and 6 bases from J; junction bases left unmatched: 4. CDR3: CANSDRAEAFF. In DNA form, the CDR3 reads TGTGCCAACTCGGACAGGGCTGAAGCTTTCTTT.

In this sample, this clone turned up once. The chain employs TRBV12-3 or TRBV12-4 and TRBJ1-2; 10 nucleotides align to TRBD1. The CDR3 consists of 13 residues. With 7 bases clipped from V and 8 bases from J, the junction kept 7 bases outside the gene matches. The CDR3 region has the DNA TGTGCCAGCACCCTGACAGGGGGCGGGGGCTACACCTTC. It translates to CASTLTGGGGYTF.

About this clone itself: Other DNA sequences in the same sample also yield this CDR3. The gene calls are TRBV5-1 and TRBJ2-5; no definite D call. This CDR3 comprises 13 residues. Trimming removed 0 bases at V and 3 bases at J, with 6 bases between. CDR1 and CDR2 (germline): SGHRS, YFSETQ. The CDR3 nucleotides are TGCGCCAGCAGCTTGGAAGGAGAAGAGACCCAGTACTTC. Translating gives CASSLEGEETQYF.

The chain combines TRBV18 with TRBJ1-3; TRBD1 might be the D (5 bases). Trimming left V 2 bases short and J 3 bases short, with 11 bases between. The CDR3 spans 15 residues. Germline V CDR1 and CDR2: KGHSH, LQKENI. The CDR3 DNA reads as TGTGCCAGCTCACCAAGCGGGGGAGGTGGAAACACCATATATTTT. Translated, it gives CASSPSGGGGNTIYF.

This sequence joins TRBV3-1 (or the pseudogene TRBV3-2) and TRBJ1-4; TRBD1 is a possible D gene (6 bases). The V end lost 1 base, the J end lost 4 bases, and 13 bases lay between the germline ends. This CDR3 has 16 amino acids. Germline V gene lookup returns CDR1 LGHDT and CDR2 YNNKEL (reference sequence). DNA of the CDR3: TGTGCCAGCAGCCAAGGCAGAGGACAGCGTAATGAAAAACTGTTTTTT. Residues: CASSQGRGQRNEKLFF.

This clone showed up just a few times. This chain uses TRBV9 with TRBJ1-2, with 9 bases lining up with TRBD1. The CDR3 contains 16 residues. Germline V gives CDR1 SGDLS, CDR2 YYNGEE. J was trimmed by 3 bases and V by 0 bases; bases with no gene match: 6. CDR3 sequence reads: CASSVETGGLDYGYTF. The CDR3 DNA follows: TGTGCCAGCAGCGTAGAGACAGGGGGACTTGACTATGGCTACACCTTC.

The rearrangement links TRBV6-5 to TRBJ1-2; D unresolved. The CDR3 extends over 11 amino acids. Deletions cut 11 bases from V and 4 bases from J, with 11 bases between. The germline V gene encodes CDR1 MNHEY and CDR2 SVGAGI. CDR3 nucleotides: TGTGCCGCCTCAGGTGGCTATGGCTACACCTTC. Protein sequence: CAASGGYGYTF.